Presented here are 22 T cell receptor beta chains from one specimen sequenced in a study of CD8+CD57+ T cells in acquired aplastic anemia. CD8+CD57+ cell expansion, shown by flow cytometry, had occurred in the patients selected for sequencing. TCR beta VDJ and CDR3 were profiled, and genomic DNA was the template. TCRdb reanalysed the reads using MiXCR and keeps one entry per CDR3 protein. The top ten hold under 15% of the sample, which has around 200,000 distinct CDR3 sequences, 45% to 60% seen once. The specimen was sorted CD4+, CD8+, or CD8+CD57+ T cells (not recorded which) from PBMCs. These receptors were collected from a human donor with aplastic anemia.

In this sample, this clonotype turned up many times. V and J are TRBV5-1 and TRBJ1-6; 8 bases agree with TRBD1. Germline V gives CDR1 SGHRS, CDR2 YFSETQ. Trimming cost V 3 bases and J 7 bases; bases outside gene matches: 9. The CDR3 has 16 amino acids. CDR3: CASSSTGDIGNSPLHF. The DNA for the CDR3 is TGCGCCAGCAGCTCGACAGGGGATATTGGGAATTCACCCCTCCACTTT.

Notes on this clonotype: The junction shows a germline mismatch at one end, possibly a read error. This chain joins TRBV27 and TRBJ2-6; D ambiguous. The CDR3 consists of 12 residues. CDR1 is MNHEY and CDR2 is SMNVEV in the germline V gene (reference sequence). DNA for the CDR3: TGTACCAGCTCCTCTGGGGCCAACGTCCTGACTTTC. It encodes CTSSSGANVLTF.

This CDR3 is CSARAGGGNQPQHF. The CDR3 bases are TGCAGTGCTAGGGCAGGGGGAGGCAATCAGCCCCAGCATTTT. The chain joins TRBV20-1 to TRBJ1-5; TRBD1 aligns across 7 bases. This CDR3 comprises 14 residues. After removal of 3 bases from V and 2 bases from J, the junction contained 4 bases not matched to a gene. Germline V gene data show CDR1 as DFQATT and CDR2 as SNEGSKA (reference sequence).

This clonotype was picked up many times. The chain couples TRBV7-9 to TRBJ2-7; D is tentatively TRBD1 or TRBD2 (5 bases each). The V end lost 0 bases, the J end lost 6 bases, and 9 bases lay between the germline ends. The germline V gene has CDR1 SEHNR and CDR2 FQNEAQ (reference sequence). The CDR3 is 13 amino acids. CDR3 coding DNA: TGTGCCAGCAGCTTAGCGATGGGGGTCGAGCAGTACTTC. Its translation is CASSLAMGVEQYF.

Remarks on this clonotype: A much larger clone lies a single base off, so this may be a read error. The chain carries TRBV20-1 and TRBJ2-1; 8 nucleotides agree with TRBD2. This CDR3 is 12 amino acids long. The trim removed 7 bases at V and 8 bases at J, leaving 7 bases unmatched. Looked up from germline, CDR1 is DFQATT and CDR2 is SNEGSKA (reference sequence). The DNA for the CDR3 is TGCAGTGTTACCAGCGGGGGCCATGAGCAGTTCTTC. This codes for CSVTSGGHEQFF.

This clonotype was recorded many times. The chain carries TRBV14 and TRBJ1-3; maybe TRBD1 (6 bases). The V end was cut by 0 bases, the J end by 1 base, with 13 bases between. The CDR3 runs 17 residues. Germline values: CDR1 SGHDN, CDR2 FVKESK. The CDR3 bases are TGTGCCAGCAGCCAAGAGTGGCGGGGGGCTTCTGGAAACACCATATATTTT. Amino acid sequence: CASSQEWRGASGNTIYF.

This sequence joins TRBV20-1 and TRBJ2-2, with 8 bases aligning to TRBD2. Germline V gene sequence: CDR1 DFQATT, CDR2 SNEGSKA (reference sequence). This CDR3 contains 17 residues. In DNA form, the CDR3 reads TGCACCCGGGGGGGGGGGTGTCGATTCACGAACACCGGGGAGCTGTTTTTT. Encoded protein: CTRGGGCRFTNTGELFF.

The chain recombines TRBV4-3 with TRBJ2-3, with no clear D. CDR3 length equals 13 residues. Looked up from germline, CDR1 is LGHNA and CDR2 is YSLEER. Trimming cost V 0 bases and J 8 bases, with 9 bases left between them. DNA for the CDR3: TGCGCCAGCAGCCAAGATGGGATAGTTACGCAGTATTTT. Protein sequence: CASSQDGIVTQYF.

This clonotype was detected once. The V gene is TRBV6-1, the J gene TRBJ2-3; 9 positions agree with TRBD2. This CDR3 is 16 amino acids long. Germline CDR1 MNHNS, CDR2 SASEGT. V was pared by 6 bases and J by 5 bases, with 12 bases of the junction left unmatched. The chain's CDR3 is CASSPLAGAQGDTQYF. The CDR3 region has the DNA TGTGCCAGCAGCCCGTTAGCGGGGGCCCAGGGAGATACGCAGTATTTT.

This clonotype was detected many times. V and J are TRBV2 and TRBJ1-1, with TRBD1 identical over 7 bases. The CDR3 runs to 13 residues. V was pared by 7 bases and J by 3 bases, with 5 bases of the junction left unmatched. Germline V gene lookup returns CDR1 SNHLY and CDR2 FYNNEI. The CDR3, as DNA: TGTGCCAGCATTGTCAGGGGGGACACTGAAGCTTTCTTT. Amino acid sequence: CASIVRGDTEAFF.

This clonotype appeared many times. The CDR3 protein is CSARELGDTQYF. CDR3 coding DNA: TGCAGTGCTAGGGAACTAGGAGATACGCAGTATTTT. The chain uses TRBV20-1 and TRBJ2-3, with D possibly being TRBD2 (5 bases). This CDR3 contains 12 residues. Germline CDR1 is DFQATT and CDR2 is SNEGSKA (reference sequence). V was shortened by 3 bases and J by 5 bases, with 9 bases between the two germline ends.

In this sample, this clonotype turned up many times. The chain recombines TRBV5-4 with TRBJ2-5, with D maybe TRBD1 (6 bases). The V end was cut by 4 bases, the J end by 7 bases, with 14 bases between. There are 13 residues in the CDR3. CDR1 is SGHNT and CDR2 is YYREEE in the germline V gene (reference sequence). The chain's CDR3 is CASSNDRSGTQYF. The CDR3 nucleotides read TGTGCCAGCAGCAACGACAGGTCGGGGACCCAGTACTTC.

In this sample, this clonotype turned up a few times. The genes are TRBV7-9 and TRBJ2-5; no clear D gene. The V end was cut by 4 bases, the J end by 5 bases, with 8 bases between. This CDR3 spans 12 amino acids. From germline, CDR1 is SEHNR and CDR2 FQNEAQ (reference sequence). The CDR3 sequence: CASSSSFETQYF. CDR3 in DNA: TGTGCCAGCAGCTCCTCGTTTGAGACCCAGTACTTC. The complete variable domain, with remaining parts taken from reference TRBV7-9 and TRBJ2-5, reads DTGVSQNPRHKITKRGQNVTFRCDPISEHNRLYWYRQTLGQGPEFLTYFQNEAQLEKSRLLSDRFSAERPKGSFSTLEIQRTEQGDSAMYLCASSSSFETQYFGPGTRLLVL.

This clonotype was seen repeatedly, ten times or more. V usage is TRBV29-1 and J usage is TRBJ1-1; D is perhaps TRBD1 (5 bases). The germline V gene encodes CDR1 SQVTM and CDR2 ANQGSEA. The CDR3 has 15 amino acids. Trimming pared 6 bases from V and 0 bases from J, leaving 17 bases between. CDR3 loop: CSVHRDGNMNTEAFF. The CDR3 DNA reads TGCAGCGTACACCGGGACGGTAACATGAACACTGAAGCTTTCTTT.

The gene calls are TRBV19 and TRBJ2-5; D gene unclear. The CDR3 totals 14 residues. The V gene's germline CDR1 is LNHDA and CDR2 SQIVND (reference sequence). Trimming shortened V by 2 bases and J by 0 bases, and 7 bases separated the two germline ends. CDR3: CASSISQHQETQYF. The DNA of the CDR3 is TGTGCCAGTAGTATAAGTCAACACCAAGAGACCCAGTACTTC.

This clonotype was picked up a small number of times. The V and J genes are TRBV15 and TRBJ2-5; TRBD1 is a possible D gene (6 bases). The germline V gene encodes CDR1 LNHNV and CDR2 YYDKDF (reference sequence). Trimming removed 7 bases at V and 5 bases at J, with 14 bases between. This CDR3 region has 13 residues. CDR3 nucleotide sequence: TGTGCCACCACGCTCAGGGGAGAGGAGACCCAGTACTTC. It encodes CATTLRGEETQYF.

Only a few counts were recorded for this clonotype. This chain links TRBV20-1 with TRBJ2-3, with 9 bases fitting TRBD1. The length of the CDR3 is 14 residues. The germline gives CDR1 DFQATT, CDR2 SNEGSKA (reference sequence). V was clipped by 5 bases and J by 5 bases; unmatched bases: 8. The CDR3, as DNA: TGCAGTGCTCCCCGGACAGGGGAGGGAGATACGCAGTATTTT. The encoded protein is CSAPRTGEGDTQYF.

Worth noting for this clonotype: A much larger clone lies one base from this, so it may be a read error. Since the CDR3 does not end with the conserved phenylalanine or tryptophan, this likely comes from a read error. CDR3 sequence reads: CASSLEHGNTIYS. In DNA, the CDR3 is TGCGCCAGCAGCTTGGAACATGGAAACACCATATATTCT. This sequence joins TRBV5-1 and TRBJ1-3; D ambiguous. Germline CDR1 SGHRS, CDR2 YFSETQ. The CDR3 extends over 13 amino acids. The germline V and J ends were trimmed by 0 bases and 3 bases, with 4 bases remaining between them.

This clonotype has more than one count but fewer than ten. The chain couples TRBV18 to TRBJ2-7; 8 bases are shared with TRBD1. CDR3 length equals 15 residues. Trimming took 2 bases from V and 3 from J; bases not matched to a gene: 6. Germline V gene lookup returns CDR1 KGHSH and CDR2 LQKENI. The CDR3 here is CASSPSQGASYEQYF. CDR3 sequence (DNA): TGTGCCAGCTCACCATCCCAGGGGGCTAGCTACGAGCAGTACTTC.

The chain joins TRBV10-3 to TRBJ2-7; TRBD2 agrees at 8 bases. The germline CDR1 and CDR2 sequences are ENHRY and SYGVKD. CDR3 size: 13 residues. J was trimmed by 4 bases and V by 6 bases; bases with no gene match: 5. CDR3 amino acids: CAIRNREGYEQYF. CDR3 sequence (DNA): TGTGCCATCAGAAATCGGGAGGGATACGAGCAGTACTTC.

The CDR3 DNA reads TGTGCCACCAGCAGAGACTGGGGACGGGGGACGGCCCAGTACTTC. Translating gives CATSRDWGRGTAQYF. The gene calls are TRBV15 and TRBJ2-5, with D perhaps matching TRBD2 (6 bases). V was cut by 0 bases and J by 9 bases, with 17 bases left in between. The CDR3 has 15 amino acids. Germline V lookup: CDR1 LNHNV, CDR2 YYDKDF (reference sequence). Filled out from reference TRBV15 and TRBJ2-5, the complete variable domain reads DAMVIQNPRYQVTQFGKPVTLSCSQTLNHNVMYWYQQKSSQAPKLLFHYYDKDFNNEADTPDNFQSRRPNTSFCFLDIRSPGLGDTAMYLCATSRDWGRGTAQYFGPGTRLLVL.

J is TRBJ2-1 and V is TRBV29-1; 7 bases are shared with TRBD1. The CDR3 is 13 residues long. J gave up 6 bases and V 7 bases, and 9 bases lay outside the gene matches. Germline lookup yields CDR1 SQVTM and CDR2 ANQGSEA. The CDR3 DNA reads as TGCAGCGCTACAGGGGCTGGAGGCAATGAGCAGTTCTTC. Its protein is CSATGAGGNEQFF.